The 14 T cell receptor beta chains given below trace back to one sample, sequenced in a study of CD8 T cells in Susac syndrome. RNA amounts of roughly 0.5 to 1 ug underwent reverse transcription with random hexamers. TCRdb re-called the immunoSEQ multiplex PCR reads through MiXCR, storing one row per CDR3 protein. The sample carries 170,000 or so distinct CDR3 sequences, 90% to 95% recorded once. The sequenced sample consisted of CD4+ T cells from PBMCs. Receptor source: a human donor with Susac syndrome.

The chain links TRBV30 to TRBJ2-1; D unclear. Trimming pared 0 bases from V and 9 bases from J, leaving 9 bases between. This CDR3 is built from 12 residues. Germline values: CDR1 GTSNPN, CDR2 SVGIG (reference sequence). The chain's CDR3 is CAWSVPAAEQFF. Here the CDR3 DNA reads TGTGCCTGGAGTGTTCCCGCCGCTGAGCAGTTCTTC.

The V and J genes are TRBV7-2 and TRBJ2-5; D is ambiguous. Germline V gene lookup returns CDR1 SGHTA and CDR2 FQGNSA. V shed 5 bases and J shed 0 bases, with 7 bases lying between them. The CDR3 loop spans 13 amino acids. CDR3 amino acids: CASSSYNQETQYF. The CDR3 coding sequence is TGTGCCAGCAGCAGCTACAACCAAGAGACCCAGTACTTC.

The chain recombines TRBV5-1 with TRBJ2-7; no clear D gene. Germline loops: CDR1 SGHRS, CDR2 YFSETQ. V lost 0 bases and J 2 bases, leaving 6 bases between the germline ends. The CDR3 loop spans 13 amino acids. The CDR3 region is CASSLETTYEQYF. In DNA form, the CDR3 reads TGCGCCAGCAGCTTGGAAACCACCTACGAGCAGTACTTC.

The chain has TRBV20-1 and TRBJ2-1; the D is unclear. This CDR3 region has 12 residues. Trimming took 0 bases from V and 9 from J, leaving 9 bases between them. CDR1 and CDR2 from the germline V gene are DFQATT and SNEGSKA (reference sequence). The CDR3 protein is CSARDQPAEQFF. CDR3 nucleotides: TGCAGTGCTAGAGATCAGCCGGCTGAGCAGTTCTTC.

In this sample, this clonotype turned up once. The chain uses TRBV29-1 and TRBJ2-1; no definite D call. Germline V gene data show CDR1 as SQVTM and CDR2 as ANQGSEA. The CDR3 runs 13 residues. Trimming pared 7 bases from V and 9 bases from J, leaving 19 bases between. CDR3 sequence: CSGLEMPPGEQFF. The DNA for the CDR3 is TGCAGCGGGCTGGAAATGCCGCCCGGTGAGCAGTTCTTC.

The chain recombines TRBV7-8 with TRBJ2-6; TRBD2 matches at 13 bases. There are 20 residues in the CDR3. The ends lost 5 bases at V and 0 bases at J; junction bases unmatched: 10. CDR1 is SGHVS and CDR2 is FQNEAQ in the germline V gene. DNA of the CDR3: TGTGCCAGCAGCCGGTACGCACGACTAGCGGGAGGCTCTGGGGCCAACGTCCTGACTTTC. Translated: CASSRYARLAGGSGANVLTF.

This chain connects TRBV7-2 to TRBJ1-1, with a possible D match to TRBD1 (6 bases). V dropped 2 bases and J dropped 3 bases, with 10 bases sitting between them. This CDR3 spans 14 amino acids. Germline V lookup: CDR1 SGHTA, CDR2 FQGNSA. CDR3 residues: CASSLSGVDTEAFF. In DNA, the CDR3 is TGTGCCAGCAGCTTATCAGGGGTCGACACTGAAGCTTTCTTT.

The rearrangement uses TRBV7-2 and TRBJ2-1; D perhaps matches TRBD2 (6 bases). Trimming shortened V by 0 bases and J by 9 bases, and 18 bases separated the two germline ends. CDR1 is SGHTA, CDR2 FQGNSA, per germline. The CDR3 is 16 amino acids. For the CDR3, the DNA is TGTGCCAGCAGCTTAGCGAGGTCGCCACTAGCTGGTGAGCAGTTCTTC. Residues: CASSLARSPLAGEQFF. Variable domain in full (rest from reference TRBV7-2 and TRBJ2-1): GAGVSQSPSNKVTEKGKDVELRCDPISGHTALYWYRQSLGQGLEFLIYFQGNSAPDKSGLPSDRFSAERTGGSVSTLTIQRTQQEDSAVYLCASSLARSPLAGEQFFGPGTRLTVL.

V and J are TRBV2 and TRBJ1-4; TRBD1 is a possible D gene (6 bases). The CDR3 sequence is 13 residues long. The V and J ends lost 8 bases and 5 bases respectively, with 12 bases between them. CDR1 and CDR2 from the germline V gene are SNHLY and FYNNEI. The CDR3 nucleotides are TGTGCCAGCGGGGACACTTTGAATGAAAAACTGTTTTTT. The encoded protein is CASGDTLNEKLFF.

The rearrangement joins TRBV12-3 or TRBV12-4 to TRBJ2-3, with D perhaps matching TRBD1 (5 bases). V lost 1 base to trimming and J lost 10 bases, with 9 bases between them. CDR3 size: 12 residues. The CDR3 DNA reads TGTGCCAGCAGTTTAGACAGGACCGCGCAGTATTTT. Its protein product is CASSLDRTAQYF.

The chain combines TRBV7-9 with TRBJ1-1; TRBD1 is a possible D gene (6 bases). V shed 2 bases and J shed 4 bases, with 11 bases lying between them. The CDR3 sequence is 14 residues long. Germline CDR1 reads SEHNR; CDR2 reads FQNEAQ (reference sequence). The CDR3 is CASSLLQGSTEAFF. CDR3 sequence (DNA): TGTGCCAGCAGCTTACTGCAGGGGAGCACTGAAGCTTTCTTT.

This chain connects TRBV20-1 to TRBJ1-2; D unclear. V dropped 2 bases and J dropped 8 bases, with 12 bases sitting between them. The germline CDR1 and CDR2 sequences are DFQATT and SNEGSKA (reference sequence). This CDR3 has 12 residues. CDR3 nucleotide sequence: TGCAGTGCTAGAATGATGGGGAGCGGCTACACCTTC. Amino acid sequence: CSARMMGSGYTF.

This clonotype was found once. The genes are TRBV30 and TRBJ1-1; D perhaps matches TRBD1 (5 bases). Trimming left V 0 bases short and J 3 bases short, with 14 bases between. Germline V lookup: CDR1 GTSNPN, CDR2 SVGIG (reference sequence). The length of the CDR3 is 15 residues. CDR3: CAWSVLRAGDTEAFF. Written as DNA, the CDR3 is TGTGCCTGGAGTGTACTTAGGGCGGGGGACACTGAAGCTTTCTTT. Variable domain in full (rest from reference TRBV30 and TRBJ1-1): SQTIHQWPATLVQPVGSPLSLECTVEGTSNPNLYWYRQAAGRGLQLLFYSVGIGQISSEVPQNLSASRPQDRQFILSSKKLLLSDSGFYLCAWSVLRAGDTEAFFGQGTRLTVV.

The chain combines TRBV9 with TRBJ1-2; no firm D call. CDR3 length: 14 amino acids. CDR1 and CDR2 (germline): SGDLS, YYNGEE. V was trimmed by 0 bases and J by 4 bases, leaving 10 bases between them. The CDR3 loop is CASSVEGFGYGYTF. The CDR3 DNA follows: TGTGCCAGCAGCGTAGAGGGCTTCGGCTATGGCTACACCTTC. Combining the CDR3 with reference TRBV9 and TRBJ1-2 gives the whole variable domain DSGVTQTPKHLITATGQRVTLRCSPRSGDLSVYWYQQSLDQGLQFLIQYYNGEERAKGNILERFSAQQFPDLHSELNLSSLELGDSALYFCASSVEGFGYGYTFGSGTRLTVV.